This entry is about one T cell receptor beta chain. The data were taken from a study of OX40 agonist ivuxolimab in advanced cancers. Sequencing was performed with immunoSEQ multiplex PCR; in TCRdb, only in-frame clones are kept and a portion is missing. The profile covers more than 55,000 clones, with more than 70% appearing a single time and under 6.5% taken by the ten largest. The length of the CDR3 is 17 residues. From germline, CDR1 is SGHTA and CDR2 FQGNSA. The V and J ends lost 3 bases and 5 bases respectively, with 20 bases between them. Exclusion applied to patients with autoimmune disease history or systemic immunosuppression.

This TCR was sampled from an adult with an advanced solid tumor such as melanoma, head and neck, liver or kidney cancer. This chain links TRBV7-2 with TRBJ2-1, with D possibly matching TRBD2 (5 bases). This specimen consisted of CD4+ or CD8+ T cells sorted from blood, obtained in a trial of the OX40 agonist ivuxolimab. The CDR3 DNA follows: TGTGCCAGCAGCTTCCCGGCCTACTCGAGGGTACACAATGAGCAGTTCTTC. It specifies CASSFPAYSRVHNEQFF.